The clone carrying this T cell receptor beta chain was seen ten or more times. The antigen is undetermined. This sample stems from a study of T cell repertoires in cytomegalovirus infection. Looking at the study overall: Well-studied HLA-B-restricted CMV epitopes were used in the study alongside recently identified HLA-C-restricted ones.

TCRdb fed the reads into MiXCR, producing one record per CDR3 protein. The table lists approximately 990,000 distinct CDR3 sequences, around 30% of them singletons. This CDR3 region has 15 residues. V dropped 6 bases and J dropped 0 bases, with 12 bases sitting between them. In germline, CDR1 is MNHNS, CDR2 SASEGT. This chain uses TRBV6-1 with TRBJ1-5; D not resolved. This sequence was found in a human donor in good health (CMV status not recorded). Some clones in this sample may be carry-over from other donors' samples. The sequencing here drew on cultured CD8+ T cells from PBMCs, taken from culture after CMV antigen stimulation. The CDR3 loop is CASSLTKYSNQPQHF. As DNA, the CDR3 is TGTGCCAGCAGCTTGACGAAGTATAGCAATCAGCCCCAGCATTTT.